This TCR beta chain emerged from a study of lymphopenia after photon versus proton radiotherapy. This CDR3 has 14 residues. Trimming removed 3 bases at V and 10 bases at J, with 16 bases between. CDR1 is MNHEY and CDR2 is SMNVEV in the germline V gene (reference sequence). Profiled with immunoSEQ multiplex PCR; TCRdb holds only in-frame clones, not every one. The profile shows 65,000 to 85,000 clones, 85% to 95% of them singletons. The chain links TRBV27 to TRBJ2-1; tentatively, D is TRBD2 (5 bases). This material consisted of peripheral blood, taken from a patient treated with photon-based radiotherapy. The receptor was derived from a woman aged 40 to 50 with cholangiocarcinoma. The CDR3 nucleotides read TGTGCCAGCAGTTTTAGGATCCTAGCTGGGGAGCAGTTCTTC. Translating it yields CASSFRILAGEQFF.